The clone carrying this TCR beta chain has ten or more counts. Its target is unknown. It was one heparinised blood draw, averaging around 110 mL, that each donor gave. Isolated RNA was reverse transcribed in full, so expressed TCRB transcripts were sequenced. Generated by immunoSEQ multiplex PCR, the TCRdb table keeps only in-frame clones and is missing some. The table has about 140,000 clones, roughly 10% seen once. This entry belongs to a study of beta chain features in type 1 diabetes. Study-wide results and limits: Shorter templates may be favored by PCR, equally so in patients and controls. Researchers report that Type 1 diabetes patients had moderately but significantly shorter TCRB CDR3s across all four CD4+ subsets.

The receptor comes from a middle-aged woman in good health. Material for sequencing was central memory CD4+ T cells from blood.

The CDR3 sequence: CSVAGPGGGGTSTGELFF. The CDR3 DNA reads TGCAGCGTTGCCGGGCCGGGGGGCGGGGGAACTTCCACCGGGGAGCTGTTTTTT. This chain joins TRBV29-1 and TRBJ2-2; weak D call: TRBD2 (7 bases). V gave up 4 bases and J gave up 4 bases, with 25 bases separating them. Germline V gives CDR1 SQVTM, CDR2 ANQGSEA. The CDR3 loop spans 18 amino acids.